Sequencing of this T cell receptor beta chain was carried out in a study of T cell repertoires in cytomegalovirus infection (dated by TCRdb to the late 2010s). Some background on the complete study: Donor HLA type was relevant to the analysis, as public TCR beta signatures indicated carriage of CMV infection together with the matching HLA type.

There are a few counts of this clonotype. Its specific antigen is unknown. Base qualities are missing; no much larger clone stands one base away. TCRdb shows the sequencer as Illumina HiSeq 1500. TCRdb took the public reads, trimmed them with fastp at Q25, ran MiXCR for clone calling and kept in-frame beta chains. Each entry is one CDR3 protein sequence, shown with its most common DNA and genes. In all, the sample holds approximately 500,000 distinct CDR3 sequences, and about 30% of those were seen once. The ten largest clones take up about 12% of the sample. What the authors observed across the whole study: In both this cohort and an independent roughly 330-donor cohort, the cumulative frequency of public TCR beta family members distinguished carriers of CMV infection plus the relevant HLA type. In the ex vivo response, HLA-C-restricted CMV-specific TCR beta clonotypes were dominant, and in two of eight donors the single most frequent clonotype came from this HLA-C-restricted group.

Source material: PBMCs. This TCR was sampled from a human donor in good health (CMV status not recorded). Some clones in this sample may be carry-over from other donors' samples.

CDR3 protein: CASSALSRDRGSYEQYF. The DNA sequence is given as TGTGCCAGCAGTGCCCTCAGTAGGGACAGGGGGTCCTACGAGCAGTACTTC. The receptor chain draws on TRBV7-9 and TRBJ2-7, and 11 junction bases match TRBD1. From the germline V gene (reference sequence), CDR1 is SEHNR and CDR2 is FQNEAQ. From V the trimming removes 6 bases and from J it removes 1 base, while the gene matches leave 11 bases of the junction unaccounted for. Spanning cysteine to phenylalanine, the CDR3 consists of 17 amino acids. The read is trimmed to its CDR3 DNA, 51 bases read in frame from base 1.